The 8 T cell receptor beta chains reported below all come from one sample, sequenced in a study of blood T cells in healthy people across ages (dated by TCRdb to about 2015). The library was made by 5' RACE. The sample was run on an Illumina HiSeq 2500. A second PCR of roughly 6 to 11 cycles was run with a J-beta primer mix and a sample-barcoded 5' primer. Starting from the raw public reads, TCRdb applied fastp trimming at Q25, assembled clones with MiXCR and retained in-frame beta chains. All rows with the same CDR3 protein become a single entry with the most common DNA and genes. The sample records some 1.5 million distinct CDR3 sequences, roughly 27% of which are singletons. The ten most abundant clones make up 7.7% of the sample. The sample was blood. These receptors all stem from a woman aged 25-40 years in good health.

This chain links TRBV3-1 with TRBJ1-6, with D perhaps TRBD1 (5 bases). V shed 4 bases and J shed 7 bases, with 11 bases lying between them. This CDR3 comprises 14 residues. The germline V gene has CDR1 LGHDT and CDR2 YNNKEL (reference sequence). The CDR3 DNA is TGTGCCAGCAGCCCGGTCGACAGAAATTCACCCCTCCACTTT. Amino acid sequence: CASSPVDRNSPLHF.

This clonotype was observed many times. This sequence joins TRBV9 and TRBJ2-7, with 8 bases fitting TRBD2. Trimming at V came to 2 bases and at J to 0 bases, leaving 4 bases not matched to a gene. The CDR3 contains 15 residues. CDR1 and CDR2 (germline): SGDLS, YYNGEE. CDR3 sequence reads: CASSVAGTSSYEQYF. CDR3 nucleotide sequence: TGTGCCAGCAGCGTCGCCGGGACTAGCTCCTACGAGCAGTACTTC.

This clonotype was found many times. The rearrangement joins TRBV29-1 to TRBJ2-5, with 9 bases matching TRBD1. Germline CDR1 is SQVTM and CDR2 is ANQGSEA. The CDR3 totals 12 residues. The V segment lost 7 bases and the J segment 7 bases; nucleotides outside the gene matches: 7. The CDR3 region has the DNA TGCAGCGGTTCCGGGACAGGGCTGACCCAGTACTTC. Residues: CSGSGTGLTQYF.

The chain employs TRBV5-1 and TRBJ2-1; 11 bases are a match to TRBD1. The CDR3 sequence is 15 residues long. CDR1 SGHRS and CDR2 YFSETQ come from the germline V gene. V was clipped by 5 bases and J by 6 bases; unmatched bases: 7. The CDR3 sequence is CASRAGTGGTNEQFF. DNA for the CDR3: TGCGCCAGCAGGGCCGGGACAGGGGGTACCAATGAGCAGTTCTTC. The entire variable domain, with the rest obtained from reference TRBV5-1 and TRBJ2-1, is as follows: KAGVTQTPRYLIKTRGQQVTLSCSPISGHRSVSWYQQTPGQGLQFLFEYFSETQRNKGNFPGRFSGRQFSNSRSEMNVSTLELGDSALYLCASRAGTGGTNEQFFGPGTRLTVL.

The table lists this clonotype with a count of one. This chain connects TRBV7-2 to TRBJ1-1, with D tentatively TRBD1 (5 bases). Germline values: CDR1 SGHTA, CDR2 FQGNSA. There are 14 residues in the CDR3. V was cut by 5 bases and J by 5 bases, with 15 bases left in between. CDR3 amino acids: CASSRGPRRTEAFF. The CDR3 DNA reads TGTGCCAGCAGCAGGGGCCCGAGGAGGACTGAAGCTTTCTTT.

This clonotype was recorded many times. V is TRBV20-1 and J is TRBJ2-3; D not resolved. The CDR3 has 15 amino acids. Germline V gives CDR1 DFQATT, CDR2 SNEGSKA (reference sequence). Trimming shortened V by 6 bases and J by 1 base, and 17 bases separated the two germline ends. The DNA for the CDR3 is TGCAGTGCCCAGCCCCTTTTTGTCGGCACAGATACGCAGTATTTT. Protein: CSAQPLFVGTDTQYF.

Ten or more counts support this clonotype. V gene TRBV28 combines with J gene TRBJ2-7; D ambiguous. The CDR3 runs to 15 residues. Trimming shortened V by 4 bases and J by 2 bases, and 15 bases separated the two germline ends. CDR1 and CDR2 from the germline V gene are MDHEN and SYDVKM. The CDR3: CASSSPGLGTYEQYF. CDR3 DNA sequence: TGTGCCAGCAGTTCCCCGGGCCTGGGGACCTACGAGCAGTACTTC.

This clonotype was counted a few times. Germline and junction disagree at one end, which may indicate a read error. The chain couples TRBV2 to TRBJ2-7; 7 nucleotides agree with TRBD2. The CDR3 runs to 14 residues. Germline V CDR1 and CDR2: SNHLY, FYNNEI. The CDR3 sequence is CTSRGDLSSYEQYF. The CDR3 nucleotides are TGTACCAGCCGGGGGGACTTAAGCTCCTACGAGCAGTACTTC.